This T cell receptor (beta chain) emerged from a study of technical replicates of blood from a few donors. From germline, CDR1 is MNHEY and CDR2 SVGAGI. CDR3 length equals 15 residues. Between the trimmed V and J ends, which lost 2 bases and 2 bases, there was a span of 10 bases. Assay used: immunoSEQ multiplex PCR; TCRdb lists only in-frame clones, some missing. This sample has under 45,000 clones, with about 96% found just once. This clonotype originated in a human donor in good health. The specimen sequenced was T cells isolated from PBMCs. The chain carries TRBV6-5 and TRBJ1-5; D ambiguous. The CDR3 DNA reads TGTGCCAGCAGTTACGACAAGACCGGCAATCAGCCCCAGCATTTT. Its protein product is CASSYDKTGNQPQHF.